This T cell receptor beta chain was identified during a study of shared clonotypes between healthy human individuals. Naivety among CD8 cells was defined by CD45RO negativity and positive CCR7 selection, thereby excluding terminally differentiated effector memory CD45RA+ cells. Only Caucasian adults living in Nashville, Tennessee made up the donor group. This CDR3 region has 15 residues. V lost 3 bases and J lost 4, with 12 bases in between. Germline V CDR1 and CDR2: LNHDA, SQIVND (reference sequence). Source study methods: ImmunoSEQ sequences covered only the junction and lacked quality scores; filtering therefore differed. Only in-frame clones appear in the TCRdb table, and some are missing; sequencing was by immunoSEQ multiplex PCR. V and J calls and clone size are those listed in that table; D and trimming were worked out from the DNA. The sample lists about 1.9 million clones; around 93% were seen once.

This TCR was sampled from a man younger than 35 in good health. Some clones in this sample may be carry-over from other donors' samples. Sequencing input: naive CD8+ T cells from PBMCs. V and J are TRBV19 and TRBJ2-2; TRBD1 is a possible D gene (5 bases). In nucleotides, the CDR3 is TGTGCCAGTAGTATCATTAGGGGCAGCACCGGGGAGCTGTTTTTT. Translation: CASSIIRGSTGELFF.